This paragraph covers one T cell receptor (beta chain) sequence. What it binds is unknown. This sample is part of a study of STAT3 mutations in large granular lymphocyte leukemia. Study outcomes and limitations: In some patients, a small highly pathogenic clone possibly went undetected. At least one immunodominant TCR beta clonotype appeared in every T-cell large granular lymphocyte leukemia patient. In several patients, dominant TCR clone burden exceeded STAT3 mutant burden, suggesting STAT3 mutation arose secondarily.

Profiling relied on immunoSEQ multiplex PCR, and the TCRdb table lists in-frame clones only, not all of them. This sample carries 13,000 or so clones, roughly 88% of them seen once, and the ten largest clones take about 12%. V shed 3 bases, J shed 1 base, and the junction held 1 base outside the gene matches. Germline V gene data show CDR1 as GTSNPN and CDR2 as SVGIG (reference sequence). The CDR3 spans 14 residues. Material: PBMCs. This sequence was found in a human donor with T large granular lymphocyte leukemia. Some clones in this sample may be carry-over from other donors' samples. The chain uses TRBV30 and TRBJ1-5; 9 bases agree with TRBD1. The CDR3: CAWRGTGSNQPQHF. The CDR3 DNA reads as TGTGCCTGGAGGGGGACAGGGAGCAATCAGCCCCAGCATTTT.